These 31 T cell receptor beta chains share one sample of origin, sequenced in a study of early T cells in non-severe SARS-CoV-2 infection. TCRdb independently ran MiXCR on the 5' RACE reads; one entry per CDR3 protein. This table has 45,000 to 50,000 distinct CDR3 sequences, 5.6% appearing once. The sequenced sample was whole blood. The origin of the receptors is an adult who was a healthcare worker with PCR-confirmed SARS-CoV-2 infection or an uninfected control (not recorded which).

This clonotype has just a few counts. This may be a read error, as it is one base from a much larger clone. The chain joins TRBV11-1 to TRBJ2-2; 8 nucleotides match TRBD2. The CDR3 spans 17 residues. Germline assignment: CDR1 SGHAT and CDR2 FQDESV (reference sequence). Unmatched junction bases numbered 14, after V lost 5 bases and J lost 6 bases. The CDR3 sequence is CASSQRLIGRDAGELFF. CDR3 coding DNA: TGTGCCAGCAGCCAGAGGTTGATCGGGAGGGACGCCGGGGAGCTGTTTTTT.

This clonotype showed up many times. The chain joins TRBV29-1 to TRBJ2-5; 8 nucleotides line up with TRBD1. Losses at the gene ends were 5 bases for V and 5 bases for J; bases not matched to a gene: 4. Germline V lookup: CDR1 SQVTM, CDR2 ANQGSEA. CDR3 length: 12 amino acids. In DNA form, the CDR3 reads TGCAGCGTTTCGGACAGGGCGGAGACCCAGTACTTC. Protein: CSVSDRAETQYF.

At least ten counts were recorded for this clonotype. The genes are TRBV5-6 and TRBJ2-6; 8 bases are shared with TRBD1. Germline lookup yields CDR1 SGHDT and CDR2 YYEEEE. The CDR3 is made up of 17 amino acids. V trimming: 4 bases; J trimming: 1 base; junction bases outside the gene matches: 7. The CDR3 DNA reads TGTGCCAGCAGCCCTCGACAGGGGCAATCTGGGGCCAACGTCCTGACTTTC. It yields the protein CASSPRQGQSGANVLTF.

This clonotype was recorded many times. The rearrangement uses TRBV7-9 and TRBJ1-1, with a possible D match to TRBD1 (5 bases). The CDR3 length is 12 residues. In germline, CDR1 is SEHNR, CDR2 FQNEAQ (reference sequence). V lost 4 bases to trimming and J lost 4 bases, with 7 bases between them. CDR3 sequence (DNA): TGTGCCAGCAGCTCGACAGTCACTGAAGCTTTCTTT. Translation gives CASSSTVTEAFF.

This clonotype was picked up many times. The V gene is TRBV12-3 or TRBV12-4, the J gene TRBJ2-7; 9 bases line up with TRBD1. The CDR3 extends over 15 amino acids. V was clipped by 6 bases and J by 2 bases; unmatched bases: 8. For the CDR3, the DNA is TGTGCCAGCAGCATGAGACAGGGGGTCACCTACGAGCAGTACTTC. Encoded protein: CASSMRQGVTYEQYF.

This clonotype was counted at least ten times. This chain links TRBV13 with TRBJ1-2; D is undetermined. Trimming left V 1 base short and J 7 bases short, with 10 bases between. From germline, CDR1 is PRHDT and CDR2 FYEKMQ (reference sequence). The CDR3 is made up of 13 amino acids. The CDR3 reads CASSLDGHLGYTF. As DNA, the CDR3 is TGTGCCAGCAGCTTAGATGGCCATCTTGGCTACACCTTC.

This clonotype was found a few times. The gene calls are TRBV5-1 and TRBJ2-1, with 12 bases fitting TRBD2. This CDR3 has 15 amino acids. In germline, CDR1 is SGHRS, CDR2 YFSETQ. V lost 4 bases to trimming and J lost 8 bases; unmatched junction nucleotides: 7. The CDR3 DNA follows: TGCGCCAGCAGCCTAAGGACTAGCGGGATCGATGAGCAGTTCTTC. The encoded protein is CASSLRTSGIDEQFF.

On this clonotype: This could be a read error, since a much larger clone is one nucleotide away. The conserved closing phenylalanine or tryptophan is absent in this CDR3, likely reflecting a read error. This chain links TRBV18 with TRBJ2-3, with D tentatively TRBD2 (6 bases). V lost 4 bases and J 1 base, leaving 9 bases between the germline ends. The germline gives CDR1 KGHSH, CDR2 LQKENI. The CDR3 is made up of 14 amino acids. Written as DNA, the CDR3 is TGTGCCAGCTCACTAGGCGGGGGCACAGATACGCAGTATTAT. Its protein is CASSLGGGTDTQYY.

There are many counts of this clonotype. V usage is TRBV12-3 or TRBV12-4 and J usage is TRBJ2-7; 7 bases align to TRBD1. The CDR3 is made up of 14 amino acids. The J segment lost 3 bases and the V segment lost 3 bases, leaving 5 bases of the junction unmatched. CDR3 sequence: CASSFPGQNYEQYF. The CDR3 DNA reads as TGTGCCAGCAGTTTCCCGGGACAGAACTACGAGCAGTACTTC.

This clonotype was recorded many times. The chain's CDR3 is CAIQTALYEQYF. The CDR3 bases are TGTGCCATCCAGACAGCGCTCTACGAGCAGTACTTC. This chain uses TRBV6-2 or TRBV6-3 with TRBJ2-7; D might be TRBD1 (5 bases). The germline CDR1 and CDR2 sequences are MNHEY and SVGEGT. This CDR3 contains 12 residues. V lost 10 bases and J 3 bases, leaving 13 bases between the germline ends.

This clonotype was recorded many times. The chain employs TRBV7-2 and TRBJ1-4; no clear D. Trimming took 3 bases from V and 4 from J, leaving 0 bases between them. The germline V gene encodes CDR1 SGHTA and CDR2 FQGNSA. The CDR3 loop spans 11 amino acids. The CDR3 protein is CASSFNEKLFF. The CDR3 DNA reads as TGTGCCAGCAGCTTTAATGAAAAACTGTTTTTT.

The V call is TRBV6-1, the J call TRBJ1-2, with D unclear. CDR3 length equals 13 residues. V dropped 2 bases and J dropped 3 bases, with 7 bases sitting between them. Germline values: CDR1 MNHNS, CDR2 SASEGT. This chain's CDR3 is CASSESRHYGYTF. CDR3 bases: TGTGCCAGCAGTGAAAGCCGGCACTATGGCTACACCTTC.

Only a few counts were recorded for this clonotype. This chain joins TRBV2 and TRBJ2-2, with D perhaps matching TRBD1 (5 bases). With 6 bases removed from V and 1 base from J, the gap between germline ends came to 9 bases. In germline, CDR1 is SNHLY, CDR2 FYNNEI. This CDR3 contains 14 residues. CDR3 in amino acids: CASSVQGNTGELFF. The CDR3 region has the DNA TGTGCCAGCAGCGTCCAGGGGAACACCGGGGAGCTGTTTTTT.

This clonotype was counted ten times or more. The rearrangement links TRBV28 to TRBJ2-1; the D gene is possibly TRBD1 (6 bases). V lost 3 bases and J lost 6, with 9 bases in between. The CDR3 is made up of 13 amino acids. CDR1 and CDR2 (germline): MDHEN, SYDVKM. CDR3 loop: CASSFPQGNEQFF. DNA for the CDR3: TGTGCCAGCAGTTTCCCACAGGGCAATGAGCAGTTCTTC. Combining the CDR3 with reference TRBV28 and TRBJ2-1 gives the whole variable domain DVKVTQSSRYLVKRTGEKVFLECVQDMDHENMFWYRQDPGLGLRLIYFSYDVKMKEKGDIPEGYSVSREKKERFSLILESASTNQTSMYLCASSFPQGNEQFFGPGTRLTVL.

This clonotype was counted ten times or more. The J gene is TRBJ2-1, the V gene TRBV24-1; D may be TRBD1 or TRBD2 (6 bases each). This CDR3 comprises 15 residues. V was pared by 1 base and J by 9 bases, with 15 bases between. Looked up from germline, CDR1 is KGHDR and CDR2 is SFDVKD. This CDR3 is CATSDLRGDPSEQFF. The CDR3 DNA reads as TGTGCCACCAGTGATTTAAGGGGGGACCCATCTGAGCAGTTCTTC.

This clonotype was observed at least ten times. The chain couples TRBV4-1 to TRBJ2-5, with 11 bases fitting TRBD2. This CDR3 comprises 16 residues. Germline CDR1 MGHRA, CDR2 YSYEKL. With V trimmed by 4 bases and J by 4 bases, 8 bases remained unmatched. The CDR3 loop reads CASSPNLSGGGETQYF. The CDR3 coding sequence is TGCGCCAGCAGCCCCAACCTTAGCGGGGGGGGAGAGACCCAGTACTTC.

This clonotype appeared many times. The chain employs TRBV12-3 or TRBV12-4 and TRBJ1-1, with D possibly matching TRBD1 (6 bases). The CDR3 has 13 residues. V shed 4 bases and J shed 11 bases, with 17 bases lying between them. This CDR3 is CASSSRQATGAFF. The DNA of the CDR3 is TGTGCCAGCAGTTCCAGACAGGCCACGGGGGCTTTCTTT.

There are many counts of this clonotype. This chain connects TRBV20-1 to TRBJ2-7, with 7 positions matching TRBD2. Germline CDR1 reads DFQATT; CDR2 reads SNEGSKA (reference sequence). V lost 2 bases, J lost 5 bases, and 6 bases stayed unmatched. The CDR3 has 13 residues. DNA of the CDR3: TGCAGTGCTAGATCCCCGGGAGGTAACGAGCAGTACTTC. Amino acid sequence: CSARSPGGNEQYF.

This clonotype showed up many times. J is TRBJ2-3 and V is TRBV7-6, with 9 bases identical to TRBD1. V lost 2 bases, J lost 2 bases, and 5 bases stayed unmatched. CDR3 length: 16 amino acids. In germline, CDR1 is SGHVS, CDR2 FNYEAQ. The CDR3 spells CASSLSGTGPTDTQYF. CDR3 nucleotides: TGTGCCAGCAGCTTATCGGGGACAGGGCCCACAGATACGCAGTATTTT.

This clonotype has a count of ten or more. This rearrangement joins TRBV29-1 to TRBJ2-2; 7 bases agree with TRBD2. CDR1 and CDR2 from the germline V gene are SQVTM and ANQGSEA. With V trimmed by 6 bases and J by 1 base, 11 bases remained unmatched. The CDR3 consists of 16 residues. CDR3 amino acids: CSVSIPTGGNTGELFF. DNA for the CDR3: TGCAGCGTATCCATACCCACGGGGGGGAACACCGGGGAGCTGTTTTTT.

This clonotype was detected ten times or more. This CDR3 reads CASSPVVYEQYF. The DNA of the CDR3 is TGTGCCAGCTCACCAGTAGTCTACGAGCAGTACTTC. This chain uses TRBV18 with TRBJ2-7; D uncertain. V gave up 2 bases and J gave up 3 bases, with 5 bases separating them. The germline V gene has CDR1 KGHSH and CDR2 LQKENI. The CDR3 has 12 residues.

This clonotype showed up just once. This chain links TRBV29-1 with TRBJ2-1; 11 bases line up with TRBD2. Germline V CDR1 and CDR2: SQVTM, ANQGSEA. The V and J ends lost 7 bases and 4 bases, in that order; junction bases with no gene match: 6. There are 14 residues in the CDR3. The CDR3 DNA reads TGCAGCGCCGGACTAGCGGGTTGGTACAATGAGCAGTTCTTC. Its protein product is CSAGLAGWYNEQFF.

This clonotype was picked up many times. The chain has TRBV5-6 and TRBJ2-2, with no clear D. The CDR3 consists of 19 residues. Germline V gives CDR1 SGHDT, CDR2 YYEEEE. V dropped 3 bases and J dropped 4 bases, with 25 bases sitting between them. The CDR3 is CASSWVLGVPETGTGELFF. The DNA of the CDR3 is TGTGCCAGCAGCTGGGTACTTGGGGTTCCTGAGACGGGCACCGGGGAGCTGTTTTTT. The whole variable domain, remainder taken from reference TRBV5-6 and TRBJ2-2, is DAGVTQSPTHLIKTRGQQVTLRCSPKSGHDTVSWYQQALGQGPQFIFQYYEEEERQRGNFPDRFSGHQFPNYSSELNVNALLLGDSALYLCASSWVLGVPETGTGELFFGEGSRLTVL.

This clonotype has a count of ten or more. The V gene is TRBV12-3 or TRBV12-4, the J gene TRBJ1-6; 11 positions match TRBD1. The CDR3 runs 15 residues. V lost 7 bases and J lost 10; bases outside the gene matches: 9. In DNA form, the CDR3 reads TGTGCCAGCACGACGGGGGGACAGGGGGAATCACCCCTCCACTTT. Encoded protein: CASTTGGQGESPLHF.

This clonotype has at least ten counts. The chain couples TRBV5-6 to TRBJ1-6; 7 bases are shared with TRBD1. The CDR3 has 15 residues. Germline-derived CDR1 and CDR2 are SGHDT and YYEEEE. J lost 9 bases, V lost 4 bases, and 10 bases had no gene match. In nucleotides, the CDR3 is TGTGCCAGCAGCCTAAGATACAGGGGAACTTCACCCCTCCACTTT. Its protein product is CASSLRYRGTSPLHF.

V is TRBV19 and J is TRBJ2-2; maybe TRBD1 (6 bases). With 5 bases removed from V and 4 bases from J, the gap between germline ends came to 14 bases. Germline V lookup: CDR1 LNHDA, CDR2 SQIVND (reference sequence). This CDR3 is built from 15 residues. The CDR3 DNA follows: TGTGCCAGTAGTGTACAGGGAAGGGGCACCGGGGAGCTGTTTTTT. Encoded protein: CASSVQGRGTGELFF.

This clonotype was picked up a small number of times. The chain uses TRBV20-1 and TRBJ2-2; D is unresolved. In germline, CDR1 is DFQATT, CDR2 SNEGSKA (reference sequence). The ends were cut back, 1 base at V and 6 bases at J, with 6 bases in the middle. The CDR3 is 12 amino acids. The CDR3 spells CSARGWSGELFF. In nucleotides, the CDR3 is TGCAGTGCTAGAGGGTGGTCCGGGGAGCTGTTTTTT.

This clonotype was found many times. V gene TRBV6-2 or TRBV6-3 combines with J gene TRBJ2-1; D tentatively reads TRBD1 or TRBD2 (5 bases each). CDR3 length equals 12 residues. CDR1 is MNHEY, CDR2 SVGEGT, per germline. Trimming cost V 7 bases and J 11 bases, with 15 bases left between them. As DNA, the CDR3 is TGTGCCAGCACGCTCTCCCCGGGGCAGCAGTTCTTC. Amino acid sequence: CASTLSPGQQFF.

The J gene is TRBJ2-7, the V gene TRBV11-2, with D possibly being TRBD1 (5 bases). This CDR3 contains 18 residues. The V end lost 2 bases, the J end lost 5 bases, and 25 bases lay between the germline ends. Germline-derived CDR1 and CDR2 are SGHAT and FQNNGV. This chain's CDR3 is CASSLIGRGSAGFHEQYF. As DNA, the CDR3 is TGTGCCAGCAGCTTAATAGGACGTGGGTCCGCAGGGTTCCACGAGCAGTACTTC.

This clonotype was detected many times. The chain uses TRBV19 and TRBJ1-5, with 10 bases that match TRBD1. The V and J ends lost 7 bases and 6 bases, in that order; junction bases with no gene match: 6. Germline V gene sequence: CDR1 LNHDA, CDR2 SQIVND (reference sequence). The CDR3 is made up of 14 amino acids. The CDR3 DNA is TGTGCCAGTACCCTTGACAGGGGGCTTCAGCCCCAGCATTTT. Its translation is CASTLDRGLQPQHF.

This clonotype was detected many times. The rearrangement uses TRBV20-1 and TRBJ2-5, with D possibly TRBD1 on 6 matching bases. CDR3 length: 12 residues. Per germline, CDR1 DFQATT and CDR2 SNEGSKA (reference sequence). The V and J ends lost 4 bases and 2 bases respectively, with 8 bases between them. The CDR3 DNA reads TGCAGTGCTATACAGGGTCAAGAGACCCAGTACTTC. This encodes CSAIQGQETQYF.